This TCR beta chain emerged from a study of blood T cell repertoires in COVID-19. Germline V gene lookup returns CDR1 MNHEY and CDR2 SMNVEV (reference sequence). Between the trimmed V and J ends, which lost 4 bases and 6 bases, there was a span of 20 bases. CDR3 length: 16 amino acids. Per the original methods: Researchers report that nucleated cell counts were estimated from reference gene primer amplification. The repertoire was sequenced with immunoSEQ multiplex PCR; TCRdb's copy has only in-frame clones and lacks some. The V and J calls and clone size come from that table; D and trimming were worked out from the DNA. There are 170,000 or so clones in the sample; approximately 90% occur only once, and 1.5% to 2% lies in the top ten.

The sequence came from a man between 18 and 29 years old who had recovered from COVID-19. The sequencing input was peripheral blood. This chain links TRBV27 with TRBJ2-3; D may be TRBD2 (6 bases). The CDR3 nucleotides read TGTGCCAGCAGTTCACCTCTAGCGTCCCCAGGGGATACGCAGTATTTT. As protein: CASSSPLASPGDTQYF.